This T cell receptor (beta chain) originates from a study of blood T cell repertoires in COVID-19. Study-wide background: Some COVID-19 samples were acute and others convalescent; all came from the United States, Italy and Spain. In each case, the material was cDNA or gDNA derived from T cells, B-cell-depleted T cells, or PBMCs.

This CDR3 spans 15 amino acids. The V end was cut by 4 bases, the J end by 3 bases, with 12 bases between. Germline lookup yields CDR1 SNHLY and CDR2 FYNNEI. Source study methods: Researchers report that nucleated cell counts were estimated from reference gene primer amplification. This table comes from immunoSEQ multiplex PCR, and its TCRdb copy is limited to in-frame clones, with some not included. V and J calls and clone size are copied from that table; D and trimming were computed from the DNA. This sample has 400,000 to 550,000 clones; around 89% occur once, and the top ten carry roughly 4%. The sequenced material came from peripheral blood. This chain uses TRBV2 with TRBJ2-2, with D perhaps TRBD1 (6 bases). The source is a woman aged 30 to 39 with acute or convalescent COVID-19. The CDR3 DNA follows: TGTGCCAGCAGTGTAGAGCAGGGGCACACCGGGGAGCTGTTTTTT. As protein: CASSVEQGHTGELFF.